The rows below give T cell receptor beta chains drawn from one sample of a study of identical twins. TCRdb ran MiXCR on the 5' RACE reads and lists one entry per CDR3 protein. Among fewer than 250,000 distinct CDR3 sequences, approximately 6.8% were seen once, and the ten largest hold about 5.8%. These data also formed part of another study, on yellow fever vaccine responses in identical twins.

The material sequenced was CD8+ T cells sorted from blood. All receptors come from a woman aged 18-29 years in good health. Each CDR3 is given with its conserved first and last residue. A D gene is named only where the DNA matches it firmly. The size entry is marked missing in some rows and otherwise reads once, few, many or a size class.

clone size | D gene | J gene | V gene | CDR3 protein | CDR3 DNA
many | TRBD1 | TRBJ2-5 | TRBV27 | CASSRGQGIQETQYF | TGTGCCAGCAGTCGGGGACAGGGAATTCAAGAGACCCAGTACTTC
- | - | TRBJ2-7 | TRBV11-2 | CASSARPEQHF | TGTGCCAGCAGCGCGAGACCGGAGCAACACTTC
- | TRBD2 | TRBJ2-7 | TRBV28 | CASSPGLGYLGPYEQYF | TGTGCCAGCAGTCCGGGACTAGGCTACTTGGGGCCCTACGAGCAGTACTTC
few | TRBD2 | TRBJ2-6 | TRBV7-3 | CASSPMGGVTGANVLTF | TGTGCCAGCAGCCCCATGGGAGGGGTTACTGGGGCCAACGTCCTGACTTTC
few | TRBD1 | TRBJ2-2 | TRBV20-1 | CSARDRQGTGELFF | TGCAGTGCTAGAGACCGACAGGGCACCGGGGAGCTGTTTTTT
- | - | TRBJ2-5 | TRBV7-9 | CASSAVAPVETQYF | TGTGCCAGCAGCGCCGTCGCGCCGGTAGAGACCCAGTACTTC
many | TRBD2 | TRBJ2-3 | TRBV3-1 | CASSPGTSGPITDTQYF | TGTGCCAGCAGCCCTGGGACTAGCGGTCCAATCACAGATACGCAGTATTTT
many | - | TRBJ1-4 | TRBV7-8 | CASSPRGGTPPFKLFF | TGTGCCAGCAGCCCCAGAGGCGGGACACCACCTTTCAAACTGTTTTTT
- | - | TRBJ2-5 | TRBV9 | CASSPRRGQETQYF | TGTGCCAGCAGCCCTCGACGGGGGCAAGAGACCCAGTACTTC
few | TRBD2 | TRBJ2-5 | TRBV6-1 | CASTLTSGQETQYF | TGTGCCAGCACCCTTACTAGCGGCCAAGAGACCCAGTACTTC
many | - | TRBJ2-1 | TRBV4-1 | CASSQVSYNEQFF | TGTGCCAGCAGCCAGGTCAGCTACAATGAGCAGTTCTTC
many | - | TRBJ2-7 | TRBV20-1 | CSASGSRYEQYF | TGCAGTGCTAGCGGGAGTAGGTACGAGCAGTACTTC
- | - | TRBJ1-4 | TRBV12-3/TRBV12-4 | CASSPVFDRNVYEKLFF | TGTGCCAGCAGTCCCGTATTCGACAGGAACGTTTATGAAAAACTGTTTTTT
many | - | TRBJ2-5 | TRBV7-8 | CASSHSGVHQETQYF | TGTGCCAGCAGCCACTCAGGGGTGCATCAGGAGACCCAGTACTTC
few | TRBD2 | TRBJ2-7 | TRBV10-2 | CASTGLAGAYEQYF | TGCGCCAGTACGGGACTAGCGGGAGCCTACGAGCAGTACTTC
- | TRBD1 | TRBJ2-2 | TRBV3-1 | CASSPGTALNTGELFF | TGTGCCAGCAGCCCAGGGACAGCACTGAACACCGGGGAGCTGTTTTTT
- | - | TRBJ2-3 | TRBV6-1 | CASSARLSDTQYF | TGTGCCAGCAGTGCCCGGCTTTCAGATACGCAGTATTTT